This T cell receptor beta chain derives from a study of control samples from healthy donors and cancer patients. The repertoire was sequenced with immunoSEQ multiplex PCR; TCRdb's copy has only in-frame clones and lacks some. Found here are about 160,000 clones, approximately 94% of them singletons; the top ten hold under 7%. J gave up 6 bases and V 2 bases, and 7 bases lay outside the gene matches. The CDR3 contains 15 residues. CDR1 and CDR2 (germline): MNHEY, SVGAGI. The receptor was derived from a man between 18 and 29 years old in good health. The specimen was blood. This sequence joins TRBV6-5 and TRBJ1-5, with 7 bases fitting TRBD1. CDR3 amino acids: CASSYQQGNGQPQHF. CDR3 coding DNA: TGTGCCAGCAGTTACCAACAGGGGAACGGTCAGCCCCAGCATTTT.